Included here is one T cell receptor beta chain sequence, with context. This sample stems from a study of blood T cell repertoires in COVID-19. About the study: Material from acute and convalescent COVID-19 was sourced from the United States, Italy and Spain. Sources were T cells, B-cell-depleted T cells, or PBMCs; the material itself was cDNA or gDNA.

In the authors' workflow: Reference gene primers were amplified, and this amplification served to estimate nucleated cell counts. The repertoire was sequenced with immunoSEQ multiplex PCR; TCRdb's copy has only in-frame clones and lacks some. D and trimming were read from the DNA, whereas the V and J calls and clone size are those reported in that table. The repertoire consists of roughly 97,000 clones, with about 88% occurring once and the leading ten covering 5.1%. Germline values: CDR1 LNHNV, CDR2 YYDKDF (reference sequence). The CDR3 sequence is 16 residues long. Deletions cut 0 bases from V and 0 bases from J, with 9 bases between.

Input material: peripheral blood. The TCR comes from a human donor in a cohort sampled during active COVID-19. The rearrangement links TRBV15 to TRBJ2-1; D perhaps matches TRBD2 (6 bases). The CDR3 nucleotides read TGTGCCACCAGCAGAGAGCTGGAGGGCTCCTACAATGAGCAGTTCTTC. This sequence encodes CATSRELEGSYNEQFF.